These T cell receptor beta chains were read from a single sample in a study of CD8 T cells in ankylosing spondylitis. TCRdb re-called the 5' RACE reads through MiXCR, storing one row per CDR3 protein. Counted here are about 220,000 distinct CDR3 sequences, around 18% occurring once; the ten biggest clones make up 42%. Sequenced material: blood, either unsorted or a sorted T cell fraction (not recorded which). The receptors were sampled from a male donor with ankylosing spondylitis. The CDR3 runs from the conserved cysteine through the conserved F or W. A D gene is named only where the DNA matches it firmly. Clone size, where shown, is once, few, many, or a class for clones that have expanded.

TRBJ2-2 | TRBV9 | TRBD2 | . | TGTGCCAGCAGCGTAGATCCCGCTAGCGGGAGGGCGAATACCGGGGAGCTGTTTTTT | CASSVDPASGRANTGELFF
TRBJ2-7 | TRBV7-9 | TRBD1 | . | TGTGCCAGCAGCCCTCTGGACAGGGGTGACGAGCAGTACTTC | CASSPLDRGDEQYF
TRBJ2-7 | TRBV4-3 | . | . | TGCGCCAGCAGCCAAGATTTGGGACCCGAGCAGTACTTC | CASSQDLGPEQYF
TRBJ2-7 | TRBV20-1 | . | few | TGCAGTGCTGGCGCTAACGAGCAGTACTTC | CSAGANEQYF
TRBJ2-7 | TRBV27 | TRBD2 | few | TGTGCCAGCAGTTTCGACCGGGGGGGGTACGAGCAGTACTTC | CASSFDRGGYEQYF
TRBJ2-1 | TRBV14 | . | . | TGTGCCAGCAGCCGCCGGGACTTCAAAAACAATGAGCAGTTCTTC | CASSRRDFKNNEQFF
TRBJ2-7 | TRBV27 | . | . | TGTGCCAGCAGTTTCTTGGCAGGGAACTACGAGCAGTACTTC | CASSFLAGNYEQYF
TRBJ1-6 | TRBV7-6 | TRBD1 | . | TGTGCCAGCAGCTTAGCCCCGACAGGGGGCTATAATTCACCCCTCCACTTT | CASSLAPTGGYNSPLHF
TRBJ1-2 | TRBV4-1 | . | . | TGCGCCAGCAGCCAAGGGAGTAATGGCTACACCTTC | CASSQGSNGYTF
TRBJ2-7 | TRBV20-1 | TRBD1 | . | TGCAGTGCTCTTGGACAGGGACCCCCCATCGAGTACTTC | CSALGQGPPIEYF
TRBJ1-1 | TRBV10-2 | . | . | TGCGCCAGCAGTGAGTCGGGGGGGAGGTACACTGAAGCTTTCTTT | CASSESGGRYTEAFF
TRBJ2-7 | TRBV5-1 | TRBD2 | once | TGCGCCAGCAGGTATAGCGGGTCTTACGAGCAGTACTTC | CASRYSGSYEQYF
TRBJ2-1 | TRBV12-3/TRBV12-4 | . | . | TGTGCCAGCAGTTTACCTTTCGACAGAGACAATGAGCAGTTCTTC | CASSLPFDRDNEQFF
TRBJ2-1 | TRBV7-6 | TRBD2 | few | TGTGCCAGCAGCTTAGCCCCGGGGGGACTAGCGGGAGGGAATGAGCAGTTCTTC | CASSLAPGGLAGGNEQFF
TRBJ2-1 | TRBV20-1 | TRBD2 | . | TGCAGTGCTGACCCCGGGACTAGCGGGAGGACGTCCTACAATGAGCAGTTCTTC | CSADPGTSGRTSYNEQFF
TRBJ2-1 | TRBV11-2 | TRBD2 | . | TGTGCCAGCAGCTTAGACCTAGCGGGATCCTCCTACAATGAGCAGTTCTTC | CASSLDLAGSSYNEQFF
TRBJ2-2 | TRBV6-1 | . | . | TGTGCCAGCGGGTCCAGGTGGAACACCGGGGAGCTGTTTTTT | CASGSRWNTGELFF
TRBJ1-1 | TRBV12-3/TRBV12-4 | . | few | TGTGCCAGCAGTGCAACGTCCCCGGCACTCACTGAAGCTTTCTTT | CASSATSPALTEAFF
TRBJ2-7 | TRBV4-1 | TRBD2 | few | TGCGCCAGCAGCCAAGGGGAGGGGCGCCCCTACGAGCAGTACTTC | CASSQGEGRPYEQYF
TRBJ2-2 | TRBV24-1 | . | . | TGTGCCACCAGTGATTCAACCCACCAGGTCTGGGACCAAGGCACCGGGGAGCTGTTTTTT | CATSDSTHQVWDQGTGELFF
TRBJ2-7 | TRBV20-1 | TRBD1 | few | TGCAGTGCTAGAGTTGGACAGGTCATCTACGAGCAGTACTTC | CSARVGQVIYEQYF
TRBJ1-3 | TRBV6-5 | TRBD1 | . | TGTGCCAGCAGTTACGTGGCAGGGGGCGGAAACACCATATATTTT | CASSYVAGGGNTIYF
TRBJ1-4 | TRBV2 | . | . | TGTGCCAGCAGTGGGGTTGTAGGAACTAATGAAAAACTGTTTTTT | CASSGVVGTNEKLFF